This TCR beta chain appears in the sequencing data of a study of cytomegalovirus exposure and HLA in healthy donors. Points from the study as a whole: Some segments of the V type, notably TRBV6-2 and TRBV6-3, were excluded as indistinguishable. Reports indicate that TCR beta sequences accurately predicted the HLA-A and HLA-B alleles of most subjects. An apparent linkage of common viral pathogens to several of the most significant clusters emerged in a later analysis.

PCR primers comprised 60 Vbeta and 13 Jbeta primers. Methods used by the authors: A later analysis tallied 65 million to 85 million unique TCR beta chains, around 11 million of them shared. Method: immunoSEQ multiplex PCR; TCRdb's copy keeps in-frame clones and lacks some. Clone size and the V and J calls come from that table; the DNA yielded D and trimming. The sample consists of under 250,000 clones, 70% to 80% of them appearing once. Details on this clone: What it binds is not known.

CDR1 and CDR2 (germline): KGHSH, LQKENI. With 0 bases removed from V and 4 bases from J, the gap between germline ends came to 6 bases. The CDR3 sequence is 14 residues long. The V call is TRBV18, the J call TRBJ2-2; no clear D gene. The sequence was collected from a woman in her twenties or thirties in good health and CMV-seropositive. Sequencing was performed on PBMCs. The chain's CDR3 is CASSPPGATGELFF. DNA for the CDR3: TGTGCCAGCTCACCACCGGGCGCCACCGGGGAGCTGTTTTTT.